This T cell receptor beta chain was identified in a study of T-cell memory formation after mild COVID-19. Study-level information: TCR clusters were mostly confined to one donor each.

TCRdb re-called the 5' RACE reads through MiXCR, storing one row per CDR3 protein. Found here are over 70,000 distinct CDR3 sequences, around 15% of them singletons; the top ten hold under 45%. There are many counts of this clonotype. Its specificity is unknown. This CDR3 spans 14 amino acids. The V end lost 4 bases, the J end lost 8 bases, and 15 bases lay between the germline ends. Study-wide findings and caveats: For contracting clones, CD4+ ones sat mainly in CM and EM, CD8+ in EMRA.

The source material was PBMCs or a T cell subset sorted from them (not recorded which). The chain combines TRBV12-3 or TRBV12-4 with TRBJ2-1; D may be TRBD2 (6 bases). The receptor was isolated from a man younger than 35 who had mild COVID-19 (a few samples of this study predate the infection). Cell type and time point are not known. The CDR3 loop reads CASSSGLLSHEQFF. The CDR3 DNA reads TGTGCCAGCAGTTCGGGACTCCTTTCTCATGAGCAGTTCTTC.